This T cell receptor (beta chain) was recorded in a study of cytomegalovirus exposure and HLA in healthy donors. V was clipped by 3 bases and J by 5 bases; unmatched bases: 10. This CDR3 has 16 residues. Per germline, CDR1 SGHNT and CDR2 YYREEE (reference sequence). 60 Vbeta and 13 Jbeta primers were used in PCR. Repertoires were generated with immunoSEQ multiplex PCR, while TCRdb's copy carries only in-frame clones and drops some. In the table there are 190,000 or so clones, more than 75% of which are singletons. What was sequenced was PBMCs. This chain connects TRBV5-4 to TRBJ2-2; 7 bases are shared with TRBD2. The TCR was taken from a woman between 50 and 59 years old in good health and CMV-seropositive. In DNA, the CDR3 is TGTGCCAGCAGCTCTAAGAGCGGGACGTGGACCGGGGAGCTGTTTTTT. Translated: CASSSKSGTWTGELFF.